This T cell receptor (beta chain) was sequenced during a study of cytomegalovirus exposure and HLA in healthy donors. Study results and caveats: Later, an analysis showed that TCR beta chains associated with HLA were more clonally expanded than others that were equally common. A previous analysis found most TCR beta V segments productive roughly 87% or roughly 30% of the time. A later analysis linked a missense DCLRE1C variant to TCR beta V- and J-gene trimming. Associated with HLA alleles at 0.05 false discovery rate in a later analysis were approximately 17,000 TCR beta sequences.

PCR was performed using 60 Vbeta and 13 Jbeta primers. Clones were read by immunoSEQ multiplex PCR, and TCRdb kept only the in-frame ones, dropping some. Here the sample spans about 83,000 clones, roughly 76% being singletons. As concerns this clone: Antigen unknown.

Between the trimmed V and J ends, which lost 2 bases and 4 bases, there was a span of 8 bases. Germline CDR1 is LGHNA and CDR2 is YSLEER. This CDR3 spans 13 amino acids. J is TRBJ1-2 and V is TRBV4-3; no firm D call. Sequenced input: PBMCs. The TCR sequence derives from a woman aged 30 to 39 in good health and CMV-seronegative. Here the CDR3 DNA reads TGCGCCAGCAGCCAAACAGAGGGCTATGGCTACACCTTC. Translation: CASSQTEGYGYTF.